This T cell receptor (beta chain) was observed in a study of shared clonotypes between healthy human individuals. On this clone: Other nucleotide sequences in the sample specify the same CDR3.

The CDR3 sequence is 13 residues long. Deletions cut 1 base from V and 4 bases from J, with 5 bases between. Germline V gene data show CDR1 as LGHNA and CDR2 as YSLEER. Sequenced by immunoSEQ multiplex PCR; TCRdb stores in-frame clones only, minus some. The table includes 1.5 million to 1.9 million clones, 95% to 99% detected once. The chain uses TRBV4-3 and TRBJ1-3; D gene ambiguous. This sequence was found in a man in his thirties or forties in good health. The sequenced sample consisted of naive CD4+ T cells sorted from blood. Indicated subset: CD45RA+ positively selected. CDR3 sequence: CASSQVPGNTIYF. The CDR3 DNA reads TGCGCCAGCAGCCAAGTTCCGGGAAACACCATATATTTT.